The source of this T cell receptor beta chain is a study of blood T cells in healthy people across ages. Study findings and constraints: It was the long-lived donors that had more naive CD4+ cells and higher diversity than aged donors.

Through a sample-barcoded 5' primer and a J-beta primer mix, a second PCR was run for about 6 to 11 cycles. TCRdb re-derived calls from the 5' RACE reads in MiXCR, one entry per CDR3 protein. Found here are hundreds of thousands of distinct CDR3 sequences, more than 40% of them singletons; the top ten hold around a third. The table lists this clonotype with many counts. The target antigen is unknown. From germline, CDR1 is LGHNA and CDR2 YSLEER. V lost 0 bases and J lost 4; bases outside the gene matches: 5. This CDR3 spans 18 amino acids. Source material: blood. This TCR derives from a woman aged 60 to 75 in good health. The rearrangement links TRBV4-3 to TRBJ2-1; the match to TRBD2 covers 14 bases. This CDR3 reads CASSQEGGLAGAYNEQFF. DNA of the CDR3: TGCGCCAGCAGCCAAGAAGGGGGACTAGCGGGAGCTTACAATGAGCAGTTCTTC.